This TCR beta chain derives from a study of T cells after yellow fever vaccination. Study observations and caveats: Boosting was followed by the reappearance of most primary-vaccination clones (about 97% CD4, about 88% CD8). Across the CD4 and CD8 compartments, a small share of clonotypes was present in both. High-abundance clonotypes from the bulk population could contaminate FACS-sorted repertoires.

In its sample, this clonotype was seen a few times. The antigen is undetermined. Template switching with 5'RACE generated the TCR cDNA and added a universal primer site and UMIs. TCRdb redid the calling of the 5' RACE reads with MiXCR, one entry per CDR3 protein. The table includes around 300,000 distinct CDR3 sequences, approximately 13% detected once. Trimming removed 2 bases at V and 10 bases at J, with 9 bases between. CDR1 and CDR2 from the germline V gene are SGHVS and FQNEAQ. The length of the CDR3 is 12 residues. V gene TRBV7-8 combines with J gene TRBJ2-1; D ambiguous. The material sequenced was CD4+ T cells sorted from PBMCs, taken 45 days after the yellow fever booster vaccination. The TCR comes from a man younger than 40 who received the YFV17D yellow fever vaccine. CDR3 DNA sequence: TGTGCCAGCAGCTTAAGTGGTCACGAGCAGTTCTTC. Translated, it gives CASSLSGHEQFF.